The 3 T cell receptor beta chains below come from one sample, sequenced in a study of blood T cell repertoires in COVID-19. Measured with immunoSEQ multiplex PCR; TCRdb has only the in-frame clones, and not every one. Counted here are about 210,000 clones, more than 75% occurring once; the ten biggest clones make up roughly 7.2%. Sequenced: PBMCs or T cells enriched from blood (not recorded which). The source is a man aged 25-45 years in a cohort exposed to, infected with or recovered from COVID-19 (not recorded which).

V usage is TRBV25-1 and J usage is TRBJ1-5; 8 nucleotides match TRBD1. This CDR3 contains 14 residues. With 4 bases clipped from V and 3 bases from J, the junction kept 2 bases outside the gene matches. The germline V gene has CDR1 MGHDK and CDR2 SYGVNS. For the CDR3, the DNA is TGTGCCAGCAGTGGGACAGGGTACAATCAGCCCCAGCATTTT. It is translated as CASSGTGYNQPQHF. Combining the CDR3 with reference TRBV25-1 and TRBJ1-5 gives the whole variable domain EADIYQTPRYLVIGTGKKITLECSQTMGHDKMYWYQQDPGMELHLIHYSYGVNSTEKGDLSSESTVSRIRTEHFPLTLESARPSHTSQYLCASSGTGYNQPQHFGDGTRLSIL.

The chain employs TRBV5-4 and TRBJ2-7; tentative D call: TRBD2 (6 bases). The CDR3 extends over 15 amino acids. V was cut by 2 bases and J by 1 base, with 13 bases left in between. CDR1 and CDR2 from the germline V gene are SGHNT and YYREEE (reference sequence). In nucleotides, the CDR3 is TGTGCCAGCAGCTTCGGCGGGGCGCGATCCTACGAGCAGTACTTC. This gives the protein CASSFGGARSYEQYF. Using reference TRBV5-4 and TRBJ2-7 for the parts outside the CDR3, the full variable domain is ETGVTQSPTHLIKTRGQQVTLRCSSQSGHNTVSWYQQALGQGPQFIFQYYREEENGRGNFPPRFSGLQFPNYSSELNVNALELDDSALYLCASSFGGARSYEQYFGPGTRLTVT.

The V gene is TRBV27, the J gene TRBJ2-7, with D perhaps TRBD2 (6 bases). V shed 4 bases and J shed 1 base, with 11 bases lying between them. Per germline, CDR1 MNHEY and CDR2 SMNVEV (reference sequence). This CDR3 has 14 amino acids. CDR3 nucleotide sequence: TGTGCCAGCAGTTGGGGAGGAGGGTCCTACGAGCAGTACTTC. Amino acid sequence: CASSWGGGSYEQYF.